This record concerns one TCR beta chain sequence. The germline CDR1 and CDR2 sequences are LGHDT and YNNKEL (reference sequence). This CDR3 spans 14 amino acids. Germline trimming cut 1 base from V and 5 bases from J; bases unmatched to any gene: 4. Per the original data handling: Estimation of nucleated cell counts was performed using reference gene primer amplification. The repertoire was sequenced with immunoSEQ multiplex PCR; TCRdb's copy has only in-frame clones and lacks some. The V and J calls and clone size come from that table; D and trimming were worked out from the DNA. Altogether 85,000 to 110,000 clones are present, 84% being singletons, with the ten largest covering 10% to 15%. This specimen belongs to a study of blood T cell repertoires in COVID-19. At the level of the study: Material from acute and convalescent COVID-19 was sourced from the United States, Italy and Spain. Sample material is recorded as cDNA or gDNA derived from T cells, B-cell-depleted T cells, or PBMCs.

This TCR derives from a human donor in a cohort sampled during active or convalescent COVID-19. Sequenced: peripheral blood. V is TRBV3-1 (or the pseudogene TRBV3-2) and J is TRBJ2-5; TRBD1 matches 7 bases. The CDR3: CASSQGRGLETQYF. In DNA, the CDR3 is TGTGCCAGCAGCCAAGGCAGGGGGTTGGAGACCCAGTACTTC.